These T cell receptor beta chains were read from a single sample in a study of cytomegalovirus exposure and HLA in healthy donors. Only in-frame clones appear in the TCRdb table, and some are missing; sequencing was by immunoSEQ multiplex PCR. The table shows 100,000 or so clones, with about two thirds occurring only once. The specimen was PBMCs. These receptor sequences come from a man aged 45-65 years in good health and CMV-seronegative. Each CDR3 is given with its conserved first and last residue. Each record gives: clone size, V gene, D gene, J gene, CDR3 protein, CDR3 DNA. D genes are given only for firm matches. Not every row has a clone size; where given, it reads once, few, many or a size class.

size: NA
V: TRBV28
D: NA
J: TRBJ2-5
CDR3: CASSRQETQYF
DNA: TGTGCCAGCAGTCGGCAAGAGACCCAGTACTTC

size: NA
V: TRBV4-2
D: NA
J: TRBJ1-2
CDR3: CASSQEEVGSDGYTF
DNA: TGTGCCAGCAGCCAAGAAGAGGTCGGGAGCGATGGCTACACCTTC

size: few
V: TRBV7-9
D: NA
J: TRBJ2-1
CDR3: CASSSRGGPHSYNEQFF
DNA: TGTGCCAGCAGCTCAAGGGGGGGGCCCCACTCCTACAATGAGCAGTTCTTC

size: NA
V: TRBV7-2
D: NA
J: TRBJ2-3
CDR3: CASREGGTNTQYF
DNA: TGTGCCAGCAGGGAAGGCGGAACCAATACGCAGTATTTT

size: once
V: TRBV5-6
D: NA
J: TRBJ2-7
CDR3: CASSFGQGLSYEQYF
DNA: TGTGCCAGCAGCTTTGGCCAGGGCCTTTCCTACGAGCAGTACTTC

size: few
V: TRBV27
D: NA
J: TRBJ2-7
CDR3: CASSPSPGYGSYEQYF
DNA: TGTGCCAGCAGTCCCTCACCGGGGTATGGTTCCTACGAGCAGTACTTC

size: NA
V: TRBV15
D: TRBD1
J: TRBJ1-2
CDR3: CATSRRQGGYGYTF
DNA: TGTGCCACCAGCAGGCGACAGGGAGGCTATGGCTACACCTTC

size: NA
V: TRBV7-9
D: NA
J: TRBJ1-1
CDR3: CSSSLIYTEAFF
DNA: TGTTCCAGCAGCTTAATCTACACTGAAGCTTTCTTT

size: NA
V: TRBV7-9
D: NA
J: TRBJ2-7
CDR3: CASSLTGIYEQYF
DNA: TGTGCCAGCAGCTTAACGGGAATTTACGAGCAGTACTTC

size: NA
V: TRBV7-9
D: NA
J: TRBJ2-1
CDR3: CASSPPTSNEQFF
DNA: TGTGCCAGCAGCCCTCCTACTAGCAATGAGCAGTTCTTC

size: NA
V: TRBV13
D: TRBD2
J: TRBJ2-1
CDR3: CASSLTSGRNEQFF
DNA: TGTGCCAGCAGCTTAACTAGCGGGCGCAATGAGCAGTTCTTC